This is a list of T cell receptor beta chains from one sample in a study of T-cell memory formation after mild COVID-19. A single record per CDR3 protein comes from TCRdb applying MiXCR to the 5' RACE reads. In the table there are roughly 340,000 distinct CDR3 sequences, roughly 20% of which are singletons. Sequencing was done on a sample of PBMCs or a T cell subset sorted from them (not recorded which). All receptors come from a man aged 18-30 years who had mild COVID-19 (a few samples of this study predate the infection). Cell type and time point are not known. The CDR3 runs from the conserved cysteine through the conserved F or W. Each record gives: V gene, clone size, J gene, D gene, CDR3 protein, CDR3 DNA. A D gene is named only where the DNA matches it firmly. Expanded clones are given a class, and other clones once, few, many or no size at all.

>TRBV20-1|.|TRBJ2-5|TRBD2
CSARPPWAAGVRSQTQYF
TGCAGTGCTCGACCACCGTGGGCAGCGGGGGTAAGGTCGCAGACCCAGTACTTC
>TRBV7-2|.|TRBJ2-4|.
CASSVRGRGQYIQYF
TGTGCCAGCAGCGTAAGGGGCAGGGGCCAGTACATTCAGTACTTC
>TRBV20-1|.|TRBJ1-6|TRBD1
CSAPDRGSSPLHF
TGCAGTGCTCCCGACAGGGGAAGTTCACCCCTCCACTTT
>TRBV15|many|TRBJ2-1|TRBD2
CATSRGDTSGANEQFF
TGTGCCACCAGCAGAGGGGACACTAGCGGGGCCAATGAGCAGTTCTTC
>TRBV2|few|TRBJ2-1|TRBD2
CASSERGGRSYNEQFF
TGTGCCAGCAGTGAACGGGGGGGCCGCTCCTACAATGAGCAGTTCTTC
>TRBV23-1|few|TRBJ2-1|.
CASSQSRNEQFF
TGCGCCAGCAGTCAGTCAAGGAATGAGCAGTTCTTC
>TRBV6-5|few|TRBJ1-2|.
CASSTESRGRNYGYTF
TGTGCCAGCAGTACCGAGTCGAGGGGCCGTAACTATGGCTACACCTTC
>TRBV11-2|.|TRBJ2-7|.
CASRDDYEQYF
TGTGCCAGTCGGGACGACTACGAGCAGTACTTC
>TRBV19|.|TRBJ1-2|TRBD1
CARLSDRGVGGYTF
TGTGCCAGACTTTCGGACAGGGGTGTGGGTGGCTACACCTTC
>TRBV6-6|.|TRBJ1-5|.
CAGQRPCVDGQHF
TGTGCTGGTCAGCGCCCTTGTGTTGATGGCCAGCATTTT
>TRBV7-9|.|TRBJ2-7|TRBD1
CASSSQGGVSYEQYF
TGTGCCAGCAGCTCCCAAGGGGGCGTCTCCTACGAGCAGTACTTC
>TRBV24-1|.|TRBJ2-3|.
CATSVRGRTDTQYF
TGTGCCACCAGTGTGCGGGGGCGCACAGATACGCAGTATTTT
>TRBV7-2|many|TRBJ2-5|.
CASSLIVPFFQETQYF
TGTGCCAGCAGCTTAATAGTGCCGTTTTTCCAAGAGACCCAGTACTTC
>TRBV20-1|few|TRBJ2-1|.
CSAREEGVEQFF
TGCAGTGCTAGAGAGGAGGGGGTTGAGCAGTTCTTC
>TRBV4-1|few|TRBJ1-1|TRBD1
CASSQKDRGNTEAFF
TGCGCCAGCAGCCAGAAGGACAGGGGTAACACTGAAGCTTTCTTT
>TRBV12-3/TRBV12-4|few|TRBJ2-7|.
CASSVGVSYEQYF
TGTGCCAGCTCGGTGGGGGTCTCCTACGAGCAGTACTTC